These 13 T cell receptor beta chains share one sample of origin, sequenced in a study of shared clonotypes between healthy human individuals. TCRdb's copy holds only in-frame clones and misses some; the assay was immunoSEQ multiplex PCR. The data show 2 million to 2.5 million clones, with approximately 96% seen just once and roughly 0.13% held by the top ten. The sample comprised naive CD4+ T cells sorted from blood. Subset of the sample: CD45RA+ positively selected. These receptors were obtained from a man aged 18 to 29 in good health.

A remark on this clone: Other nucleotide sequences in the sample specify the same CDR3. The chain uses TRBV5-1 and TRBJ2-3; TRBD2 agrees at 13 bases. Germline trimming cut 4 bases from V and 1 base from J; bases unmatched to any gene: 3. Germline CDR1 and CDR2: SGHRS and YFSETQ. CDR3 length equals 16 residues. This CDR3 reads CASSTGLAGGTDTQYF. In DNA form, the CDR3 reads TGCGCCAGCAGCACCGGACTAGCGGGAGGCACAGATACGCAGTATTTT.

Note on this clone: Different DNA sequences within this sample yield the same CDR3. The chain links TRBV6-5 to TRBJ1-1; the D gene is possibly TRBD1 (5 bases). This CDR3 comprises 15 residues. Germline loops: CDR1 MNHEY, CDR2 SVGAGI. Trimming took 0 bases from V and 1 from J, leaving 9 bases between them. The CDR3, as DNA: TGTGCCAGCAGTTACTCGTCCGGGGGGAACACTGAAGCTTTCTTT. It is translated as CASSYSSGGNTEAFF.

This CDR3 is CASRPDFGGAGGYTF. The CDR3 DNA reads as TGTGCCAGCAGACCGGATTTTGGGGGGGCCGGTGGCTACACCTTC. The V and J genes are TRBV6-5 and TRBJ1-2; D might be TRBD1 (6 bases). This CDR3 is built from 15 residues. Germline lookup yields CDR1 MNHEY and CDR2 SVGAGI. Trimming stripped 6 bases from V and 7 bases from J, with 21 bases between.

The V call is TRBV11-2, the J call TRBJ2-7, with D unresolved. Per germline, CDR1 SGHAT and CDR2 FQNNGV. V was shortened by 1 base and J by 7 bases, with 11 bases between the two germline ends. This CDR3 has 13 amino acids. The CDR3 sequence: CASSLGVGEEQYF. CDR3 nucleotides: TGTGCCAGCAGCTTAGGAGTAGGAGAGGAGCAGTACTTC.

V gene TRBV9 combines with J gene TRBJ2-3; D call uncertain. The CDR3 totals 10 residues. Germline V gene sequence: CDR1 SGDLS, CDR2 YYNGEE. The DNA of the CDR3 is TGTCGTACGGTCACAGATACGCAGTATTTT. Protein sequence: CRTVTDTQYF.

This clone was counted once. V and J are TRBV18 and TRBJ2-7, with D unresolved. Deletions cut 2 bases from V and 1 base from J, with 12 bases between. This CDR3 is 15 amino acids long. Germline V gives CDR1 KGHSH, CDR2 LQKENI. The CDR3: CASSPEKLWSYEQYF. The CDR3 DNA follows: TGTGCCAGCTCACCAGAGAAGTTGTGGTCCTACGAGCAGTACTTC.

The chain recombines TRBV7-2 with TRBJ2-3; TRBD1 agrees at 7 bases. CDR1 SGHTA and CDR2 FQGNSA come from the germline V gene. J gave up 4 bases and V 5 bases, and 9 bases lay outside the gene matches. The CDR3 covers 15 residues. CDR3 protein: CASSPQGQGADTQYF. In nucleotides, the CDR3 is TGTGCCAGCAGCCCCCAGGGGCAGGGGGCAGATACGCAGTATTTT.

J is TRBJ2-5 and V is TRBV18; D remains unclear. The CDR3 length is 15 residues. Germline V CDR1 and CDR2: KGHSH, LQKENI. Trimming shortened V by 2 bases and J by 3 bases, and 13 bases separated the two germline ends. The CDR3 DNA follows: TGTGCCAGCTCACCATTTCGCGGCGTGGAAGAGACCCAGTACTTC. Protein product: CASSPFRGVEETQYF.

This chain connects TRBV28 to TRBJ2-7; perhaps TRBD2 as D (6 bases). This CDR3 is built from 15 residues. Germline CDR1 reads MDHEN; CDR2 reads SYDVKM. V lost 5 bases to trimming and J lost 2 bases, with 16 bases between them. CDR3 nucleotide sequence: TGTGCCAGCAGTCTTGGGGGGTACCCCACCTACGAGCAGTACTTC. It encodes CASSLGGYPTYEQYF.

Remarks on this clone: Other DNA sequences in this specimen translate into the identical CDR3. The gene calls are TRBV19 and TRBJ1-6; TRBD1 aligns across 7 bases. Germline assignment: CDR1 LNHDA and CDR2 SQIVND (reference sequence). J was trimmed by 5 bases and V by 3 bases; bases with no gene match: 1. This CDR3 has 14 residues. Written as DNA, the CDR3 is TGTGCCAGTAGTATTGGGACAGATAATTCACCCCTCCACTTT. Protein product: CASSIGTDNSPLHF.

V usage is TRBV30 and J usage is TRBJ2-2; D remains unclear. This CDR3 contains 12 residues. Germline V CDR1 and CDR2: GTSNPN, SVGIG (reference sequence). V lost 8 bases and J lost 1, with 8 bases in between. CDR3 DNA: TGTGCCCTTACAGAGAACACCGGGGAGCTGTTTTTT. Its translation: CALTENTGELFF.

The chain couples TRBV6-6 to TRBJ1-6, with D perhaps TRBD1 (5 bases). The germline CDR1 and CDR2 sequences are MNHNY and SVGAGI (reference sequence). The CDR3 extends over 15 amino acids. The germline V and J ends were trimmed by 6 bases and 14 bases, with 23 bases remaining between them. Here the CDR3 reads CASSSPAGVPLTLHF. As DNA, the CDR3 is TGTGCCAGCAGCTCCCCGGCGGGGGTACCCTTGACCCTCCACTTT.

J is TRBJ2-5 and V is TRBV27, with D perhaps assigned TRBD1 or TRBD2 (5 bases each). CDR1 and CDR2 from the germline V gene are MNHEY and SMNVEV (reference sequence). CDR3 length: 15 amino acids. V shed 1 base and J shed 2 bases, with 11 bases lying between them. CDR3 residues: CASSLLPGPQETQYF. The CDR3 DNA sequence: TGTGCCAGCAGTTTATTACCGGGACCACAAGAGACCCAGTACTTC.